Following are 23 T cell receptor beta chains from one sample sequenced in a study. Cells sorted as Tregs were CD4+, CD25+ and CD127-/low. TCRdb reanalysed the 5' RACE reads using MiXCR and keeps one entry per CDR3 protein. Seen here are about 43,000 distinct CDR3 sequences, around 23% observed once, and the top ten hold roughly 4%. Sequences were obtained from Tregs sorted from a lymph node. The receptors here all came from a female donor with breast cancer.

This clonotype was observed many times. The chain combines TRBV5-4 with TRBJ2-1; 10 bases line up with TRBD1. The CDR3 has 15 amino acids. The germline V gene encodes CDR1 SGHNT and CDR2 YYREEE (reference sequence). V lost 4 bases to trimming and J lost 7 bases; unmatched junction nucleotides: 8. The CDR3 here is CASSLVGQGVNEQFF. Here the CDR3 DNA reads TGTGCCAGCAGCCTTGTAGGACAGGGGGTAAATGAGCAGTTCTTC. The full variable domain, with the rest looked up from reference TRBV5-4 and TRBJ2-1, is ETGVTQSPTHLIKTRGQQVTLRCSSQSGHNTVSWYQQALGQGPQFIFQYYREEENGRGNFPPRFSGLQFPNYSSELNVNALELDDSALYLCASSLVGQGVNEQFFGPGTRLTVL.

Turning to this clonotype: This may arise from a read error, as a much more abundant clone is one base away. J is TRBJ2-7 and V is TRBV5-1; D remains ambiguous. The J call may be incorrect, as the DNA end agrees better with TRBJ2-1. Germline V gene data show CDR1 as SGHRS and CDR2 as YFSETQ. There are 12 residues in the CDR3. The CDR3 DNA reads TGCGCCAGCAGCTTGGGAGGCTACGAGCAGTTCTTC. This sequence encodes CASSLGGYEQFF.

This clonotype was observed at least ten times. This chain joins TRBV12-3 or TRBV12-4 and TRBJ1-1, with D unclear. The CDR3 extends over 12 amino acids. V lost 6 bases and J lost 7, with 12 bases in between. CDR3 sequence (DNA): TGTGCCAGCAGCCCATTCGCCGGTGAAGCTTTCTTT. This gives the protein CASSPFAGEAFF.

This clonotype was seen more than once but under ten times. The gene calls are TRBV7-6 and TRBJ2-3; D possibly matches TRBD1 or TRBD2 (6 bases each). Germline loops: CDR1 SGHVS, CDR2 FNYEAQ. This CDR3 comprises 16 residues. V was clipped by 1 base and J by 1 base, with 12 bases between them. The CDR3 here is CASSLEGDWGTDTQYF. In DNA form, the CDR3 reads TGTGCCAGCAGCTTAGAGGGGGACTGGGGCACAGATACGCAGTATTTT.

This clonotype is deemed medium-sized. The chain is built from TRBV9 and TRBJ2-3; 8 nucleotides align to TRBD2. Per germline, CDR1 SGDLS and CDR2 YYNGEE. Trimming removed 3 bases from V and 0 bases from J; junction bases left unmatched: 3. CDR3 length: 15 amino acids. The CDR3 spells CASSARLASTDTQYF. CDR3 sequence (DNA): TGTGCCAGCAGCGCTCGACTAGCGAGCACAGATACGCAGTATTTT.

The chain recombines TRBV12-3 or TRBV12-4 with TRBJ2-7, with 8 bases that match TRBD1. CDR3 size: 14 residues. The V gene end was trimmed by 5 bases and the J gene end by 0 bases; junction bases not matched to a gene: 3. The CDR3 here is CASSRTGNSYEQYF. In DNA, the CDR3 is TGTGCCAGCAGTAGGACAGGGAACTCCTACGAGCAGTACTTC.

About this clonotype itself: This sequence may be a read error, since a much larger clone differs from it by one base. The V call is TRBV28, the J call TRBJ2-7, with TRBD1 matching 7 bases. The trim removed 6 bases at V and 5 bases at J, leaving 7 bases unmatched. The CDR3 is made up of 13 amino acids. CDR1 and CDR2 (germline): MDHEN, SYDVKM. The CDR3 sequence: CASRFTGVNEQYF. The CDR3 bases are TGTGCCAGCAGGTTTACAGGGGTCAACGAGCAGTACTTC.

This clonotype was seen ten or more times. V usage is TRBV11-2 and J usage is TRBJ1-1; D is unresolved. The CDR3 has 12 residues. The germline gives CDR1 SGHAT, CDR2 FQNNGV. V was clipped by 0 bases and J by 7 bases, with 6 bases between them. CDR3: CASSLDQFEAFF. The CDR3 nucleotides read TGTGCCAGCAGCTTAGACCAGTTTGAAGCTTTCTTT.

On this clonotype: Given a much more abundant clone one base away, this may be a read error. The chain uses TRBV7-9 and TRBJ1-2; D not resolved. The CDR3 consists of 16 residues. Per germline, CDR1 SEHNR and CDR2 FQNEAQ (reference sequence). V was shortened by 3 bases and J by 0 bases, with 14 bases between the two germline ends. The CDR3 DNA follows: TGTGCCAGCAGCTTGGGTAAACGATCAGCTAACTATGGCTACACCTTC. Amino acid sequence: CASSLGKRSANYGYTF.

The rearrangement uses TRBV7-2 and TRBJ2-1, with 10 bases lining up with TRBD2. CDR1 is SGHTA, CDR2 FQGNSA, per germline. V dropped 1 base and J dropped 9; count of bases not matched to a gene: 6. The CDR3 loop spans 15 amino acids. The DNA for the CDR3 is TGTGCCAGCAGCTTAGGAAGCGGGGGGGCCTTTGAGCAGTTCTTC. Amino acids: CASSLGSGGAFEQFF.

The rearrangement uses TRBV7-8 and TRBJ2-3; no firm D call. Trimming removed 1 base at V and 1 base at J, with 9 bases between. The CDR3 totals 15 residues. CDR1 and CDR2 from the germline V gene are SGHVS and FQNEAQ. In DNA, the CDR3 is TGTGCCAGCAGCTTAGGGGCAGGCCGCACAGATACGCAGTATTTT. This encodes CASSLGAGRTDTQYF.

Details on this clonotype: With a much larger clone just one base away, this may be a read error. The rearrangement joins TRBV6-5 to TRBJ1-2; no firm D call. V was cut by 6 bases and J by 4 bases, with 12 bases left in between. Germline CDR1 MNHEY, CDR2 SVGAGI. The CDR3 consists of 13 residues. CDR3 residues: CASSDTESYGYTF. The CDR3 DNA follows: TGTGCCAGCAGCGACACAGAGTCCTATGGCTACACCTTC.

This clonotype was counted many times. The CDR3 region has the DNA TGTGCCAGCAGCCAAGTCGTAACCTCCTACGAGCAGTACTTC. Translating it yields CASSQVVTSYEQYF. The chain links TRBV3-1 to TRBJ2-7; no clear D gene. The V and J ends lost 1 base and 0 bases respectively, with 7 bases between them. CDR1 and CDR2 (germline): LGHDT, YNNKEL (reference sequence). The CDR3 has 14 residues.

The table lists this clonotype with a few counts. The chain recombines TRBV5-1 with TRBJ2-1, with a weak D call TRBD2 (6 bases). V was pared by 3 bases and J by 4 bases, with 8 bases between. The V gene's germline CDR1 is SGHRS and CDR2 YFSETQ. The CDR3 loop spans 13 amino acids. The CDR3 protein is CASSWDFYNEQFF. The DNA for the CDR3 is TGCGCCAGCAGCTGGGACTTTTACAATGAGCAGTTCTTC.

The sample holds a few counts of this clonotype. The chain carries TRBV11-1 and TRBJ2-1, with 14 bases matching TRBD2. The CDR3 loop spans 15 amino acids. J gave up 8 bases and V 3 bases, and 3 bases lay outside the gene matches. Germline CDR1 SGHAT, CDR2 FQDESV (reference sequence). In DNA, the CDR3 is TGTGCCAGCAGCTTGGGACTAGCGGGAGTTTATGAGCAGTTCTTC. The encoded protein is CASSLGLAGVYEQFF.

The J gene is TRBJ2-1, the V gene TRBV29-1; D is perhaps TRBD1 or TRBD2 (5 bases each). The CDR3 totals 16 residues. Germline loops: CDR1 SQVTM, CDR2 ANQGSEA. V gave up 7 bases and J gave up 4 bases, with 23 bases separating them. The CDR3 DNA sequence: TGCAGCGGAACAGGAAGCGGTGGGGAGACGTACAATGAGCAGTTCTTC. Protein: CSGTGSGGETYNEQFF.

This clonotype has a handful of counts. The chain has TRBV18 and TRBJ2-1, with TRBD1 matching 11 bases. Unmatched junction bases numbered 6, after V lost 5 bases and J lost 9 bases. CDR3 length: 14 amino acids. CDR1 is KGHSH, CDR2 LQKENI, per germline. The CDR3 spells CASSSGTGGSEQFF. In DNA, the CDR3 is TGTGCCAGCTCATCGGGGACAGGGGGTAGTGAGCAGTTCTTC.

The chain's CDR3 is CASSYTGHLSYEQYF. CDR3 nucleotides: TGTGCCAGCAGCTATACCGGGCATTTGTCCTACGAGCAGTACTTC. The rearrangement links TRBV7-9 to TRBJ2-7, with no clear D. Germline CDR1 reads SEHNR; CDR2 reads FQNEAQ (reference sequence). Trimming took 4 bases from V and 1 from J, leaving 14 bases between them. The CDR3 has 15 residues. The entire variable domain, with the rest obtained from reference TRBV7-9 and TRBJ2-7, is as follows: DTGVSQNPRHKITKRGQNVTFRCDPISEHNRLYWYRQTLGQGPEFLTYFQNEAQLEKSRLLSDRFSAERPKGSFSTLEIQRTEQGDSAMYLCASSYTGHLSYEQYFGPGTRLTVT.

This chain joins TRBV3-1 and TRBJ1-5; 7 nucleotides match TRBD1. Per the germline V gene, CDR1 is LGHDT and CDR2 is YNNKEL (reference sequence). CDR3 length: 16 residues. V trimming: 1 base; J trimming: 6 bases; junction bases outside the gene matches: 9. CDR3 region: CASSQVTGYGCQPQHF. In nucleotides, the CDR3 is TGTGCCAGCAGCCAAGTGACAGGGTATGGTTGTCAGCCCCAGCATTTT.

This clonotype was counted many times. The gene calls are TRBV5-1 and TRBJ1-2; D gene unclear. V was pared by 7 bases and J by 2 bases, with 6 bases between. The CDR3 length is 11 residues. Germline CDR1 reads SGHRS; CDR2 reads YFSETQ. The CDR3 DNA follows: TGCGCCAGCGGGGTCAACTATGGCTACACCTTC. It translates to CASGVNYGYTF.

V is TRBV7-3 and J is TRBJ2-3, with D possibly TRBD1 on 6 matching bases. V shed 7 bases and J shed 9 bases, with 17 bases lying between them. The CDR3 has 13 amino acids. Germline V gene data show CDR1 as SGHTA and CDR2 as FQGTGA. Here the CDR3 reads CASNSLPGETQYF. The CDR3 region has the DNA TGTGCCAGCAACTCGTTGCCAGGGGAGACGCAGTATTTT.

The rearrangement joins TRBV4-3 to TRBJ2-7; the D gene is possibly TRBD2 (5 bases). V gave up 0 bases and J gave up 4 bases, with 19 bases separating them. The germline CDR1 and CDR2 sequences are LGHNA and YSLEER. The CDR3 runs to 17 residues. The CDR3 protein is CASSQEAGLTSFYEQYF. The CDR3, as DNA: TGCGCCAGCAGCCAAGAGGCAGGACTTACCTCTTTTTACGAGCAGTACTTC.

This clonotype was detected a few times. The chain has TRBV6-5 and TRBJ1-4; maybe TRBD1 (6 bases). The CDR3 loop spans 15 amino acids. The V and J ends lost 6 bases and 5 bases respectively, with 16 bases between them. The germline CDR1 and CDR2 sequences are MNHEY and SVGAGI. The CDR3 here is CASRLTGQTNEKLFF. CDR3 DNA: TGTGCCAGCAGGCTGACAGGACAAACAAATGAAAAACTGTTTTTT.